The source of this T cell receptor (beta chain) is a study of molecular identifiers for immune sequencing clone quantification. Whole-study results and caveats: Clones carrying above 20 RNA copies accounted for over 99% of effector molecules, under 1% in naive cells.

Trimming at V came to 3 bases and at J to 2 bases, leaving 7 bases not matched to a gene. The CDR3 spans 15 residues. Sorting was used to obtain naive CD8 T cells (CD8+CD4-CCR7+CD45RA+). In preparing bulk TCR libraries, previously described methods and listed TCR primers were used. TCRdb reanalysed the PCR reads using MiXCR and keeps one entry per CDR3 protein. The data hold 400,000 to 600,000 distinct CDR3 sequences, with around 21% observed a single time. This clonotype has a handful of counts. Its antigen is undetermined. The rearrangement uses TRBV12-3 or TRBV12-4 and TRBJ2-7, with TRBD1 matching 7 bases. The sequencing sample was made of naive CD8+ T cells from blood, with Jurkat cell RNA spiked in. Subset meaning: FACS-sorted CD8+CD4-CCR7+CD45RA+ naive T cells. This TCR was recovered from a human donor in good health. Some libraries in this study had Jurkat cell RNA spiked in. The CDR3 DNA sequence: TGTGCCAGCAGTTTGGACAGGAGATTTACCTACGAGCAGTACTTC. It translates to CASSLDRRFTYEQYF.